A selection of T cell receptor beta chains follows, all from one sample in a study of blood T cell dynamics during melanoma immunotherapy. Generated by immunoSEQ multiplex PCR, the TCRdb table keeps only in-frame clones and is missing some. This sample has over 10,000 clones, with around 91% found just once. Source: effector memory CD8+ T cells from blood, taken from a patient treated with checkpoint blockade. The receptor source for this set is a human donor with melanoma. CDR3s include the opening cysteine and the closing phenylalanine or tryptophan. The order of the fields is V gene, J gene, D gene, clone size, CDR3 protein, CDR3 DNA. D genes are given only for firm matches. The listing skips clone size in some rows; elsewhere it reads once, few, many or a size class.

TRBV4-3	TRBJ2-7	NA	once	CASSQEEGFDGEQYF	TGCGCCAGCAGCCAAGAGGAGGGATTTGACGGCGAGCAGTACTTC
TRBV19	TRBJ2-7	TRBD1	NA	CASSAGQVAYEQYF	TGTGCCAGTAGTGCGGGACAGGTTGCTTACGAGCAGTACTTC
TRBV4-1	TRBJ2-5	TRBD1	NA	CASSQFTGQVQETQYF	TGCGCCAGCAGCCAATTTACGGGACAGGTCCAAGAGACCCAGTACTTC
TRBV7-9	TRBJ2-7	NA	NA	CASSPPSSSKYEQYF	TGTGCCAGCAGCCCCCCCTCCTCCTCAAAATACGAGCAGTACTTC
TRBV25-1	TRBJ2-1	NA	NA	CASSEQGNNEQFF	TGTGCCAGCAGTGAACAGGGAAACAATGAGCAGTTCTTC
TRBV27	TRBJ2-3	TRBD1	NA	CASSLLPPGQGPSTDTQYF	TGTGCCAGCAGTTTACTTCCTCCGGGACAGGGCCCGAGCACAGATACGCAGTATTTT
TRBV10-1	TRBJ2-7	TRBD1	few	CASSESTGQDEQYF	TGCGCCAGCAGTGAGTCGACTGGACAGGACGAGCAGTACTTC
TRBV27	TRBJ2-7	NA	NA	CASRSLNYEQYF	TGTGCCAGCCGCTCCCTGAACTACGAGCAGTACTTC
TRBV4-3	TRBJ2-1	NA	NA	CASSQGSGSYNEQFF	TGCGCCAGCAGCCAAGGTAGCGGATCCTACAATGAGCAGTTCTTC
TRBV6-5	TRBJ1-2	NA	NA	CASSYGTHGYTF	TGTGCCAGCAGTTACGGGACCCATGGCTACACCTTC
TRBV27	TRBJ2-7	NA	NA	CASSPQLAPRSYEQYF	TGTGCCAGCAGTCCGCAACTAGCTCCACGCTCCTACGAGCAGTACTTC
TRBV7-8	TRBJ1-1	NA	NA	CASSRTVNTEAFF	TGTGCCAGCAGCCGGACGGTGAACACTGAAGCTTTCTTT
TRBV7-6	TRBJ1-3	NA	NA	CASSLAGGKNTIYF	TGTGCCAGCAGCTTAGCAGGGGGGAAAAACACCATATATTTT
TRBV29-1	TRBJ2-2	NA	NA	CSVLASGELFF	TGCAGCGTTCTAGCTTCCGGGGAGCTGTTTTTT